This T cell receptor beta chain was retrieved from a study of T cells in Graves' hyperthyroidism and ophthalmopathy. From germline, CDR1 is MRHNA and CDR2 SNTAGT. CDR3 length: 19 residues. V dropped 2 bases and J dropped 0; count of bases not matched to a gene: 15. Patients aged 18 to 65 had newly diagnosed hyperthyroidism lasting under 2 months. Investigators excluded patients with uncontrolled infection, other autoimmune disease, pregnancy or lactation. Diagnosis relied on clinical symptoms, serum thyroxine and TRAb, thyroid ultrasound and orbital computed tomography. Amplification yielded TCR beta CDR3 regions, with RNA transcripts as the source. First-round RT-PCR with HTBI primers amplified the TCR CDR3 region. Using its own MiXCR run on the multiplex PCR reads, TCRdb lists one record per CDR3 protein. The sample shows approximately 480,000 distinct CDR3 sequences, less than 25% of them seen only once.

Study-wide findings and caveats: Blood also held most thyroid clonotypes expanded beyond 0.001.

As regards this clonotype: Its specificity is not known.

Sequencing input: blood. The clonotype was recovered from a man aged 18 to 35 with Graves' hyperthyroidism. The chain recombines TRBV6-4 with TRBJ2-7; TRBD2 agrees at 8 bases. CDR3 residues: CASSDTPILVAGTSYEQYF. The CDR3 DNA reads TGTGCCAGCAGTGACACGCCCATTTTAGTAGCGGGGACCTCCTACGAGCAGTACTTC.